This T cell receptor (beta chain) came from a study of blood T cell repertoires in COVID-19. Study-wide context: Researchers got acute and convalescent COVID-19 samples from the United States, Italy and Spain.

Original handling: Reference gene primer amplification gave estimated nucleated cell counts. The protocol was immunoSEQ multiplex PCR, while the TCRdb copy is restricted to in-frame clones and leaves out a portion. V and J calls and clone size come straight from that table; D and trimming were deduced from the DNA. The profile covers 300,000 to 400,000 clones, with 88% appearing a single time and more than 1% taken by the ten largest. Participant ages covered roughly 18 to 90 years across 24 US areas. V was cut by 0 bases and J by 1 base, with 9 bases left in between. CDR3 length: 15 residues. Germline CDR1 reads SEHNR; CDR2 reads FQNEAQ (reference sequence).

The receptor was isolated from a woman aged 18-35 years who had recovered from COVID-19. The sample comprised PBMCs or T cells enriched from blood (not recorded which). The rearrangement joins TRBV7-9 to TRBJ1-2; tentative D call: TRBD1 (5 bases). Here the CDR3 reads CASSLAGAVNYGYTF. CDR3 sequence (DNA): TGTGCCAGCAGCTTAGCAGGGGCAGTTAACTATGGCTACACCTTC.